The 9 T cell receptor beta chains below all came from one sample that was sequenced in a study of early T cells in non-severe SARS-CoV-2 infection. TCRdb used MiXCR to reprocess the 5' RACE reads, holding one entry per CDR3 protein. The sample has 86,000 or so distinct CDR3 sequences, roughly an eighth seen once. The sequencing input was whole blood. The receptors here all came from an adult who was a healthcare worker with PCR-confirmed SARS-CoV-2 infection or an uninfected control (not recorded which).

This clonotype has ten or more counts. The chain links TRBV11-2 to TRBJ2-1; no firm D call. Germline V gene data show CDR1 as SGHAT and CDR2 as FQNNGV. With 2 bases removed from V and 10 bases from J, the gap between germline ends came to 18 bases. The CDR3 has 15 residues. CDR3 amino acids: CASSLFSRGSREQFF. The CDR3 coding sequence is TGTGCCAGCAGCTTATTCTCCCGAGGCTCGCGGGAGCAGTTCTTC.

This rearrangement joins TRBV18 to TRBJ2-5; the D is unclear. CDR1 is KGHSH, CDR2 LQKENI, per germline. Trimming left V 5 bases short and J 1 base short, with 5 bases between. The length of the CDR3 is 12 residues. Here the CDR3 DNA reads TGTGCCAGCTCAAGCTCCCAAGAGACCCAGTACTTC. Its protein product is CASSSSQETQYF.

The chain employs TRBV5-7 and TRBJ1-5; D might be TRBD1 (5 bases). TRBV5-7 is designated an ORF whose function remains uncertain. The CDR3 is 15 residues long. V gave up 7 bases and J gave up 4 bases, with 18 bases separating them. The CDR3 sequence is CASPRRKAGNQPQHF. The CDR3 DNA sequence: TGTGCCAGCCCCCGAAGAAAGGCAGGGAATCAGCCCCAGCATTTT.

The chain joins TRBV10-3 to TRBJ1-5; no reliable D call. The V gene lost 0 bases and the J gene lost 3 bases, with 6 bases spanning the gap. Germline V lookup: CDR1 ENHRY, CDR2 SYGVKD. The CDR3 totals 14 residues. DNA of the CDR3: TGTGCCATCAGTGAGTCCTCTTACAATCAGCCCCAGCATTTT. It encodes CAISESSYNQPQHF.

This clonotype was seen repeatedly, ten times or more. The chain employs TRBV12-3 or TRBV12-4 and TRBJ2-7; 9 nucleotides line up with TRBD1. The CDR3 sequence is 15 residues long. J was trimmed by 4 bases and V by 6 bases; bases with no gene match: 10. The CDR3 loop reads CASSFAGQGMYEQYF. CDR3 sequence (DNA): TGTGCCAGCAGCTTTGCTGGACAGGGGATGTACGAGCAGTACTTC.

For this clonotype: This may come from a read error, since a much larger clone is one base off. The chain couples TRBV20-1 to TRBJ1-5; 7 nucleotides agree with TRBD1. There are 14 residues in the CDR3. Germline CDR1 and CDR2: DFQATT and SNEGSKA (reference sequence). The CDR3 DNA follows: TGCAGTGCTAGAGGACAGGGCGGCAATCAGCTCCAGCATTTT. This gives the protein CSARGQGGNQLQHF.

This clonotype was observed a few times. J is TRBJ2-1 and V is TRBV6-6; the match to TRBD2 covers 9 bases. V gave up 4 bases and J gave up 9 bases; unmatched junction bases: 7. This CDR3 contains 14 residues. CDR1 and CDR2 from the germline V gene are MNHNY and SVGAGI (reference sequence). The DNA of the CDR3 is TGTGCCAGCAGTTTAGCTAGCGGGACGGGTGAGCAGTTCTTC. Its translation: CASSLASGTGEQFF.

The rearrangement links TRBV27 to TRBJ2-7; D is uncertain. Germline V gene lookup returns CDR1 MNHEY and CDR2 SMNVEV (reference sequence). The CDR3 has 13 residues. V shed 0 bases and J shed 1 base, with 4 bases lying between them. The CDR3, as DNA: TGTGCCAGCAGTTTATCGGAGTCCTACGAGCAGTACTTC. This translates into CASSLSESYEQYF.

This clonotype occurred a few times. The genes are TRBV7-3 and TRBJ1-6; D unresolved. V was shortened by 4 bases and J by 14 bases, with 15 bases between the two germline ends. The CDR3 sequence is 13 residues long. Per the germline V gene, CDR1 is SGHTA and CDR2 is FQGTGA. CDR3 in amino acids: CASSSYNGDTLHF. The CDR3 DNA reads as TGTGCCAGCAGCTCATACAACGGCGACACCCTCCACTTT.